This entry is about one T cell receptor beta chain. Its antigen is still unknown. The PCR contained 60 Vbeta and 13 Jbeta primers. The method was immunoSEQ multiplex PCR; TCRdb's version includes in-frame clones alone and lacks a portion of them. The sample lists roughly 150,000 clones; about 78% were seen once. Germline lookup yields CDR1 MNHEY and CDR2 SVGAGI. The V gene end was trimmed by 2 bases and the J gene end by 10 bases; junction bases not matched to a gene: 9. CDR3 size: 15 residues. The record originates from a study of cytomegalovirus exposure and HLA in healthy donors. Overall study: HLA-typed donors were the source of about 85 million unique TCRs, which an early data release held. Study-level findings and limits: Altogether, more than 150 TCR beta chains were recorded as cytomegalovirus-associated. In a later analysis, TCR beta V- and J-gene trimming showed a link to a missense DCLRE1C variant.

Donors were nominally healthy when sampled, though unrecorded immune exposures were likely. The chain links TRBV6-5 to TRBJ2-1; 9 nucleotides line up with TRBD2. This receptor was taken from a male donor in good health and CMV-seronegative. The sequenced material came from PBMCs. The CDR3 region is CASSYGRGGNREQFF. In nucleotides, the CDR3 is TGTGCCAGCAGTTACGGGCGGGGGGGGAACAGGGAGCAGTTCTTC.